A single sample gave rise to the 17 T cell receptor beta chains below, sequenced in a study of beta chain features in type 1 diabetes (dated by TCRdb to about 2018). The library was prepared using the immunoSEQ multiplex PCR assay. The entire amount of isolated RNA was reverse transcribed using the High Capacity cDNA Reverse Transcription Kit, so the sequenced TCRB transcripts were expressed ones. Drawn from immuneACCESS, this table holds only the in-frame rearrangements with V and J called that TCRdb kept. Clones are partly lost; checked studies trace under half to an unresolved V gene and leave the rest unexplained. For this sample the table gives about 150,000 clones, of which over 8.5% were detected only once. The ten largest clones take up around 2.1% of the sample. The specimen was central memory CD4+ T cells from blood. All receptors derive from a man between 18 and 35 years old in good health.

The rearrangement links TRBV20-1 to TRBJ1-1, with D possibly being TRBD1 (6 bases). Trimming removed 3 bases at V and 8 bases at J, with 10 bases between. This CDR3 has 11 amino acids. In germline, CDR1 is DFQATT, CDR2 SNEGSKA (reference sequence). The CDR3: CSARGTGEAFF. In DNA form, the CDR3 reads TGCAGTGCTAGGGGAACAGGGGAAGCTTTCTTT.

This clone has a handful of counts. The V call is TRBV6-5, the J call TRBJ1-2; D gene ambiguous. This CDR3 is built from 13 residues. With 2 bases removed from V and 3 bases from J, the gap between germline ends came to 7 bases. Germline loops: CDR1 MNHEY, CDR2 SVGAGI. CDR3 nucleotide sequence: TGTGCCAGCAGTTACCCCGGAGACTATGGCTACACCTTC. Its protein product is CASSYPGDYGYTF.

As for this clone: Other DNA sequences in the sample encode the same CDR3. The chain has TRBV18 and TRBJ2-1; unclear D gene. V shed 1 base and J shed 10 bases, with 5 bases lying between them. There are 11 residues in the CDR3. Germline V CDR1 and CDR2: KGHSH, LQKENI. CDR3 sequence reads: CASSPQGEQFF. DNA of the CDR3: TGTGCCAGCTCACCACAAGGGGAGCAGTTCTTC.

A remark on this clone: The same CDR3 arises from other DNA sequences in this sample as well. The chain employs TRBV18 and TRBJ2-7; no firm D call. Trimming took 6 bases from V and 1 from J, leaving 10 bases between them. The germline V gene encodes CDR1 KGHSH and CDR2 LQKENI. CDR3 size: 13 residues. DNA for the CDR3: TGTGCCAGCTCCCCCGGATTGTCCTACGAGCAGTACTTC. Amino acid sequence: CASSPGLSYEQYF.

This clone has more than one count but fewer than ten. This sequence joins TRBV11-1 and TRBJ1-5; D uncertain. Germline values: CDR1 SGHAT, CDR2 FQDESV (reference sequence). This CDR3 comprises 15 residues. V was shortened by 1 base and J by 2 bases, with 9 bases between the two germline ends. The CDR3 here is CASSLDPGGNQPQHF. The CDR3 DNA is TGTGCCAGCAGCTTAGACCCCGGAGGCAATCAGCCCCAGCATTTT.

This clone was seen a handful of times. This chain uses TRBV4-3 with TRBJ1-5, with D hard to call. V lost 0 bases and J lost 5, with 8 bases in between. CDR1 LGHNA and CDR2 YSLEER come from the germline V gene. The CDR3 extends over 14 amino acids. The CDR3 DNA follows: TGCGCCAGCAGCCAAGATGCAAGGGATCAGCCCCAGCATTTT. It encodes CASSQDARDQPQHF.

A single count supports this clone. The gene calls are TRBV1 and TRBJ1-5; the DNA was not used to check the table's D call, TRBD1. TRBV1 is noted as a pseudogene. This CDR3 region has 14 residues. The DNA for the CDR3 is TGCACCAGCAGCCACCGGACAGACAATCAGCCCCAGCATTTT. Its protein product is CTSSHRTDNQPQHF.

The V gene is TRBV5-1, the J gene TRBJ2-7; TRBD1 matches at 9 bases. The CDR3 is made up of 14 amino acids. Germline assignment: CDR1 SGHRS and CDR2 YFSETQ. The trim removed 4 bases at V and 6 bases at J, leaving 8 bases unmatched. The CDR3 region has the DNA TGCGCCAGCAGCGGACAGGGGAAGGTGGGCGAGCAGTACTTC. Its translation: CASSGQGKVGEQYF. Looking up the rest from reference TRBV5-1 and TRBJ2-7 gives the full variable domain: KAGVTQTPRYLIKTRGQQVTLSCSPISGHRSVSWYQQTPGQGLQFLFEYFSETQRNKGNFPGRFSGRQFSNSRSEMNVSTLELGDSALYLCASSGQGKVGEQYFGPGTRLTVT.

This chain uses TRBV29-1 with TRBJ1-2; no clear D gene. This CDR3 is 12 amino acids long. Trimming removed 3 bases from V and 8 bases from J, with 13 bases in between. Germline V gene sequence: CDR1 SQVTM, CDR2 ANQGSEA. CDR3 in DNA: TGCAGCGTTGAGACAATAAATAGGGGCTACACCTTC. It specifies CSVETINRGYTF.

The chain combines TRBV9 with TRBJ2-3; TRBD2 agrees at 8 bases. CDR3 length: 16 amino acids. The junction had 4 bases not matched to a gene; V was cut back by 0 bases and J by 1 base. The germline V gene has CDR1 SGDLS and CDR2 YYNGEE. CDR3 nucleotides: TGTGCCAGCAGCGTAGACCCGGGAGGGGGCACAGATACGCAGTATTTT. Protein sequence: CASSVDPGGGTDTQYF.

This clone appeared a few times. The gene calls are TRBV28 and TRBJ1-1; TRBD1 is a possible D gene (5 bases). This CDR3 comprises 13 residues. Trimming left V 2 bases short and J 10 bases short, with 14 bases between. CDR1 MDHEN and CDR2 SYDVKM come from the germline V gene. The CDR3 sequence: CASSLVGGRRAFF. The DNA of the CDR3 is TGTGCCAGCAGTTTAGTTGGGGGGAGAAGAGCTTTCTTT.

The J gene is TRBJ2-1, the V gene TRBV12-5, with a possible D match to TRBD2 (5 bases). The CDR3 runs 16 residues. Trimming shortened V by 7 bases and J by 7 bases, and 23 bases separated the two germline ends. The germline V gene encodes CDR1 LGHNT and CDR2 FRNRAP. CDR3: CASALNLGPSLNEQFF. The CDR3, as DNA: TGTGCTAGTGCCCTAAATCTAGGACCTAGCCTGAATGAGCAGTTCTTC.

This clone was picked up many times. The V and J genes are TRBV7-9 and TRBJ1-2, with 7 nucleotides matching TRBD1. Trimming cost V 1 base and J 8 bases; bases outside gene matches: 4. The V gene's germline CDR1 is SEHNR and CDR2 FQNEAQ (reference sequence). The CDR3 consists of 13 residues. The CDR3 DNA sequence: TGTGCCAGCAGCTTAGAAGGGGGCGGCGGCTACACCTTC. Translated: CASSLEGGGGYTF. The full variable domain, rest sourced from reference TRBV7-9 and TRBJ1-2, is DTGVSQNPRHKITKRGQNVTFRCDPISEHNRLYWYRQTLGQGPEFLTYFQNEAQLEKSRLLSDRFSAERPKGSFSTLEIQRTEQGDSAMYLCASSLEGGGGYTFGSGTRLTVV.

This clone has just a few counts. The chain is built from TRBV13 and TRBJ1-1; D call uncertain. Trimming removed 2 bases at V and 10 bases at J, with 11 bases between. Germline CDR1 and CDR2: PRHDT and FYEKMQ (reference sequence). The CDR3 loop spans 12 amino acids. CDR3 sequence (DNA): TGTGCCAGCAGCTTAAGCACTCGTCGAGCTTTCTTT. It yields the protein CASSLSTRRAFF.

This clone came up many times. The genes are TRBV7-9 and TRBJ2-2, with 8 nucleotides matching TRBD2. This CDR3 region has 17 residues. V gave up 5 bases and J gave up 8 bases; unmatched junction bases: 16. In germline, CDR1 is SEHNR, CDR2 FQNEAQ (reference sequence). The CDR3 DNA sequence: TGTGCCAGCAGCGTGACCGGGACTAGTTTAACACCGGGGGAGCTGTTTTTT. This codes for CASSVTGTSLTPGELFF.

Only a few counts were recorded for this clone. This chain joins TRBV6-5 and TRBJ1-3; D may be TRBD1 (5 bases). Germline CDR1 MNHEY, CDR2 SVGAGI. The CDR3 is 14 residues long. The ends were cut back, 2 bases at V and 4 bases at J, with 9 bases in the middle. The CDR3 sequence is CASSYGAGGNTIYF. CDR3 nucleotide sequence: TGTGCCAGCAGTTACGGGGCAGGGGGAAACACCATATATTTT.

The chain recombines TRBV4-3 with TRBJ2-7; the D is unclear. Germline V gives CDR1 LGHNA, CDR2 YSLEER. Trimming took 0 bases from V and 3 from J, leaving 15 bases between them. The CDR3 has 16 residues. CDR3 loop: CASSQDHGRLGYEQYF. The CDR3 DNA sequence: TGCGCCAGCAGCCAAGATCACGGACGGCTGGGCTACGAGCAGTACTTC.